This T cell receptor beta chain came from a study of blood T cell repertoires in COVID-19. Study overall: The study drew acute and convalescent COVID-19 samples from the United States, Italy and Spain. T cells, B-cell-depleted T cells, or PBMCs provided the cDNA or gDNA that served as material.

This clone has a single count. Original data processing: Estimation of nucleated cell counts was performed using reference gene primer amplification. TCRdb's copy holds only in-frame clones and misses some; the assay was immunoSEQ multiplex PCR. The DNA was the basis for D and trimming; V, J and clone size are from that table. This sample has hundreds of thousands of clones, with roughly 85% found just once. Looked up from germline, CDR1 is MNHEY and CDR2 is SMNVEV (reference sequence). V shed 10 bases and J 0 bases; nucleotides not matched to a gene: 13. This CDR3 spans 16 amino acids. The rearrangement joins TRBV27 to TRBJ2-3; 7 bases line up with TRBD2. The TCR sequence derives from a woman aged 25 to 39 with active or convalescent COVID-19. The sequencing input was peripheral blood. CDR3 sequence: CATKPEGEGSTDTQYF. CDR3 coding DNA: TGTGCCACTAAACCCGAAGGGGAGGGGAGCACAGATACGCAGTATTTT.